The 6 T cell receptor beta chains below come from one sample, sequenced in a study of a mutant IDH1 vaccine in newly diagnosed glioma. The data were produced by immunoSEQ multiplex PCR, yet TCRdb's version contains in-frame clones alone and is incomplete. The data show about 54,000 clones, with about 80% seen just once and more than 3% held by the top ten. Indicated time point: week 5, during vaccination. The study gave 300 ug of mutant IDH1 20-mer peptide per vaccine dose, with topical imiquimod. These TCRs' antigens remain unknown. Sample: PBMCs, taken from a glioma patient whose treatment included an IDH1 peptide vaccine. These receptors originate from a man aged 30-40 years with glioma.

V is TRBV6-4 and J is TRBJ2-3; TRBD2 agrees at 7 bases. The V gene's germline CDR1 is MRHNA and CDR2 SNTAGT. This CDR3 spans 15 amino acids. The J segment lost 1 base and the V segment lost 6 bases, leaving 7 bases of the junction unmatched. CDR3 residues: CASSSAGKGTDTQYF. Here the CDR3 DNA reads TGTGCCAGCAGCTCAGCGGGGAAGGGCACAGATACGCAGTATTTT.

The chain couples TRBV19 to TRBJ1-4; the match to TRBD1 covers 8 bases. With 7 bases clipped from V and 8 bases from J, the junction kept 6 bases outside the gene matches. This CDR3 region has 13 residues. In germline, CDR1 is LNHDA, CDR2 SQIVND (reference sequence). The CDR3 region is CASTPTGAEKLFF. The CDR3 DNA reads as TGTGCCAGTACCCCGACAGGGGCCGAAAAACTGTTTTTT. Full variable domain (outside the CDR3, taken from reference TRBV19 and TRBJ1-4): DGGITQSPKYLFRKEGQNVTLSCEQNLNHDAMYWYRQDPGQGLRLIYYSQIVNDFQKGDIAEGYSVSREKKESFPLTVTSAQKNPTAFYLCASTPTGAEKLFFGSGTQLSVL.

The chain combines TRBV27 with TRBJ2-1; D ambiguous. CDR1 is MNHEY and CDR2 is SMNVEV in the germline V gene (reference sequence). This CDR3 contains 11 residues. Trimming removed 9 bases from V and 8 bases from J, with 11 bases in between. CDR3: CASSVGDEQFF. The CDR3 bases are TGTGCCAGTTCAGTTGGAGATGAGCAGTTCTTC.

This chain links TRBV9 with TRBJ2-3, with D perhaps matching TRBD1 (6 bases). Germline V gene data show CDR1 as SGDLS and CDR2 as YYNGEE. V lost 4 bases and J lost 1, with 19 bases in between. This CDR3 is 17 amino acids long. The CDR3 bases are TGTGCCAGCAGCAACCAACTAGGGACAAAGGGCACAGATACGCAGTATTTT. This encodes CASSNQLGTKGTDTQYF.

The J gene is TRBJ2-7, the V gene TRBV10-2, with TRBD1 identical over 10 bases. Per the germline V gene, CDR1 is WSHSY and CDR2 is SAAADI. Trimming took 6 bases from V and 7 from J; bases not matched to a gene: 6. The CDR3 extends over 13 amino acids. The CDR3, as DNA: TGCGCCAGCAGAGACAGGGGGCGTGGGGAGCAGTACTTC. Encoded protein: CASRDRGRGEQYF.

This clone was detected once. This chain uses TRBV27 with TRBJ2-4, with D perhaps TRBD2 (5 bases). This CDR3 contains 17 residues. Deletions cut 0 bases from V and 5 bases from J, with 17 bases between. Germline assignment: CDR1 MNHEY and CDR2 SMNVEV (reference sequence). CDR3 sequence reads: CASSLSGSRTPQNIQYF. The CDR3 DNA sequence: TGTGCCAGCAGTTTATCTGGCTCACGGACTCCTCAAAACATTCAGTACTTC.